The next 15 T cell receptor beta chains were all read from a single sample in a study of blood T cells in healthy people across ages. PCR was performed a second time for about 7 to 12 cycles using a sample-barcoded 5' primer and a J-beta primer mix. TCRdb re-derived calls from the 5' RACE reads in MiXCR, one entry per CDR3 protein. This table has 700,000 to 950,000 distinct CDR3 sequences, 58% appearing once. What was sequenced was blood. These TCRs come from a man aged 25 to 40 in good health.

In its sample, this clonotype was seen a few times. The chain is built from TRBV20-1 and TRBJ2-7, with D unclear. CDR1 DFQATT and CDR2 SNEGSKA come from the germline V gene (reference sequence). The CDR3 covers 12 residues. The V end was cut by 7 bases, the J end by 0 bases, with 10 bases between. Here the CDR3 reads CSVPGSSYEQYF. CDR3 DNA: TGCAGTGTCCCGGGCTCCTCCTACGAGCAGTACTTC.

The V call is TRBV4-2, the J call TRBJ2-3; D not certain. Germline V gives CDR1 LGHNA, CDR2 YNFKEQ. The CDR3 loop spans 13 amino acids. Deletions cut 1 base from V and 8 bases from J, with 10 bases between. The CDR3 DNA sequence: TGTGCCAGCAGCCAAGGGGAAGCAGGTACGCAGTATTTT. It translates to CASSQGEAGTQYF.

This clonotype was detected only a few times. The V gene is TRBV29-1, the J gene TRBJ2-6; perhaps TRBD2 as D (5 bases). The CDR3 is 14 residues long. Germline CDR1 SQVTM, CDR2 ANQGSEA. V was cut by 5 bases and J by 3 bases, with 11 bases left in between. The CDR3 coding sequence is TGCAGCGTTCTCCAGGAGGATGGGGCCAACGTCCTGACTTTC. Translated: CSVLQEDGANVLTF.

The rearrangement joins TRBV28 to TRBJ2-3; D unclear. V dropped 5 bases and J dropped 2 bases, with 17 bases sitting between them. The V gene's germline CDR1 is MDHEN and CDR2 SYDVKM. The CDR3 consists of 16 residues. The CDR3 spells CASSPTYSTHTDTQYF. CDR3 nucleotide sequence: TGTGCCAGCAGTCCCACGTACAGTACACACACAGATACGCAGTATTTT. Full variable domain (missing parts from reference TRBV28 and TRBJ2-3): DVKVTQSSRYLVKRTGEKVFLECVQDMDHENMFWYRQDPGLGLRLIYFSYDVKMKEKGDIPEGYSVSREKKERFSLILESASTNQTSMYLCASSPTYSTHTDTQYFGPGTRLTVL.

The gene calls are TRBV5-6 and TRBJ1-2, with 7 bases identical to TRBD1. The trim removed 1 base at V and 2 bases at J, leaving 2 bases unmatched. The germline V gene has CDR1 SGHDT and CDR2 YYEEEE. This CDR3 comprises 14 residues. The CDR3 sequence: CASSLLDRNYGYTF. DNA for the CDR3: TGTGCCAGCAGCTTGTTGGACAGGAACTATGGCTACACCTTC.

The J gene is TRBJ1-5, the V gene TRBV12-3 or TRBV12-4; D not resolved. Deletions cut 4 bases from V and 9 bases from J, with 13 bases between. This CDR3 comprises 13 residues. DNA for the CDR3: TGTGCCAGCAGTTACGATCAGTTAGGGCCCCAGCATTTT. It yields the protein CASSYDQLGPQHF.

The chain employs TRBV24-1 and TRBJ1-2; TRBD1 matches at 7 bases. CDR1 and CDR2 (germline): KGHDR, SFDVKD. This CDR3 is 12 amino acids long. Germline trimming cut 11 bases from V and 5 bases from J; bases unmatched to any gene: 7. CDR3 protein: CANLGTAYGYTF. Here the CDR3 DNA reads TGTGCCAACCTTGGGACAGCTTATGGCTACACCTTC.

This clonotype appeared a few times. This rearrangement joins TRBV20-1 to TRBJ1-2, with TRBD1 identical over 9 bases. Germline CDR1 is DFQATT and CDR2 is SNEGSKA (reference sequence). The ends lost 6 bases at V and 0 bases at J; junction bases unmatched: 8. This CDR3 has 15 residues. CDR3 nucleotide sequence: TGCAGTGCAATTCCGGGACAGGGTTCTAACTATGGCTACACCTTC. Amino acids: CSAIPGQGSNYGYTF.

The chain combines TRBV27 with TRBJ2-1; 8 nucleotides align to TRBD2. CDR1 MNHEY and CDR2 SMNVEV come from the germline V gene (reference sequence). The CDR3 sequence is 14 residues long. J was trimmed by 3 bases and V by 6 bases; bases with no gene match: 4. This chain's CDR3 is CASRTGGNYNEQFF. The DNA of the CDR3 is TGTGCCAGCAGGACGGGGGGGAACTACAATGAGCAGTTCTTC.

In regard to this clonotype: A much larger clone is a single base away; this may be a read error. This rearrangement joins TRBV4-2 to TRBJ2-7; the match to TRBD2 covers 7 bases. Germline CDR1 reads LGHNA; CDR2 reads YNFKEQ. Trimming at V came to 1 base and at J to 7 bases, leaving 16 bases not matched to a gene. This CDR3 comprises 17 residues. As DNA, the CDR3 is TGTGCCAGCAGCCAAGGAATCGGCGGGAGCGGTTCAAATGAGCAGTACTTC. Translated, it gives CASSQGIGGSGSNEQYF.

This rearrangement joins TRBV7-2 to TRBJ2-5; the D is unclear. The J call may be faulty, since TRBJ2-7 better matches the DNA end. The germline V gene has CDR1 SGHTA and CDR2 FQGNSA. CDR3 length: 14 amino acids. The CDR3 protein is CASSLVLPNGEQYF. The CDR3 nucleotides read TGTGCCAGCAGCTTAGTACTACCCAACGGCGAGCAGTACTTC.

The sample holds a few counts of this clonotype. J is TRBJ1-6 and V is TRBV20-1; D is ambiguous. This CDR3 spans 13 amino acids. V dropped 1 base and J dropped 6 bases, with 7 bases sitting between them. CDR1 is DFQATT, CDR2 SNEGSKA, per germline (reference sequence). CDR3 sequence: CSARAAANSPLHF. CDR3 in DNA: TGCAGTGCTAGAGCGGCAGCTAATTCACCCCTCCACTTT.

The rearrangement links TRBV20-1 to TRBJ2-5, with a weak D call TRBD2 (5 bases). From germline, CDR1 is DFQATT and CDR2 SNEGSKA (reference sequence). This CDR3 has 13 amino acids. V gave up 5 bases and J gave up 5 bases, with 15 bases separating them. CDR3 nucleotides: TGCAGTGCTGGGGAGAGGATTAAGGAGACCCAGTACTTC. Translating it yields CSAGERIKETQYF.

This clonotype was seen a single time. The chain is built from TRBV20-1 and TRBJ2-1, with D hard to call. Germline assignment: CDR1 DFQATT and CDR2 SNEGSKA (reference sequence). The V and J ends lost 6 bases and 5 bases respectively, with 14 bases between them. CDR3 length: 13 amino acids. The CDR3 DNA follows: TGCAGTGCCTCCGCCTACACCGACAATGAGCAGTTCTTC. Translating it yields CSASAYTDNEQFF.

The J gene is TRBJ1-2, the V gene TRBV27; tentatively, D is TRBD1 (6 bases). Germline-derived CDR1 and CDR2 are MNHEY and SMNVEV (reference sequence). Trimming shortened V by 7 bases and J by 9 bases, and 24 bases separated the two germline ends. The CDR3 is 15 amino acids. DNA for the CDR3: TGTGCCAGCACCCTACCGGGACAATTAGCCTGGAGCTACACCTTC. Translated, it gives CASTLPGQLAWSYTF.